A single TCR beta chain is shown here with its context. The antigen is unknown. Vbeta (60) and Jbeta (13) primers were used in the PCR. The protocol was immunoSEQ multiplex PCR, while the TCRdb copy is restricted to in-frame clones and leaves out a portion. The data show approximately 160,000 clones, with approximately 78% seen just once and under 15% held by the top ten. This entry comes from a study of cytomegalovirus exposure and HLA in healthy donors. J gave up 3 bases and V 6 bases, and 5 bases lay outside the gene matches. Germline CDR1 is ENHRY and CDR2 is SYGVKD. CDR3 length: 14 amino acids. Study-wide points: The availability of immune exposure information extended only to CMV serostatus.

This chain links TRBV10-3 with TRBJ2-3; 8 nucleotides align to TRBD1. The sample consisted of PBMCs. The clonotype comes from a woman in her forties or fifties in good health and CMV-seropositive. The CDR3 reads CAISAGGKTDTQYF. The DNA for the CDR3 is TGTGCCATCAGCGCAGGGGGCAAAACAGATACGCAGTATTTT.